This T cell receptor (beta chain) emerged from a study of tumor-infiltrating lymphocytes in localized non-small cell lung cancer. The study, taken as a whole, reports: No link was found between tumor T-cell fraction and recurrence-free survival. Not all patients were TCR sequenced, owing to tissue quantity. Tumors had more T cell infiltration than uninvolved lung, per TCRbeta sequencing and CD3 counts.

This table comes from immunoSEQ multiplex PCR, and its TCRdb copy is limited to in-frame clones, with some not included. The sample has about 18,000 clones, roughly four fifths seen once. For this clone: Its antigen remains unknown.

Looked up from germline, CDR1 is SNHLY and CDR2 is FYNNEI. CDR3 length equals 15 residues. V was cut by 1 base and J by 2 bases, with 11 bases left in between. Specimen: lung tumor tissue. This TCR derives from a human donor with non-small cell lung cancer. This chain joins TRBV2 and TRBJ1-2; the D is unclear. The CDR3 here is CASSEVFGRNYGYTF. The DNA of the CDR3 is TGTGCCAGCAGTGAAGTCTTCGGACGGAACTATGGCTACACCTTC.